This entry lists 22 T cell receptor beta chains sequenced from one sample in a study of cytomegalovirus exposure and HLA in healthy donors. Amplification used 60 Vbeta primers and 13 Jbeta primers. Assay used: immunoSEQ multiplex PCR; TCRdb lists only in-frame clones, some missing. The table has under 250,000 clones, approximately 79% seen once. The material sequenced was PBMCs. The receptors were sampled from a woman aged 30 to 39 in good health and CMV-seropositive.

The gene calls are TRBV2 and TRBJ2-7; perhaps TRBD1 as D (5 bases). The CDR3 contains 16 residues. Germline V gene sequence: CDR1 SNHLY, CDR2 FYNNEI. The V gene lost 6 bases and the J gene lost 0 bases, with 18 bases spanning the gap. The CDR3, as DNA: TGTGCCAGCAGCGAAACACAGGAGTTTAACTCCTACGAGCAGTACTTC. As protein: CASSETQEFNSYEQYF.

This chain connects TRBV4-2 to TRBJ2-7; TRBD2 matches 14 bases. This CDR3 is built from 15 residues. Germline V gives CDR1 LGHNA, CDR2 YNFKEQ. V gave up 3 bases and J gave up 4 bases; unmatched junction bases: 2. In DNA form, the CDR3 reads TGTGCCAGCAGCCATGGGACTAGCGGGGGTTACGAGCAGTACTTC. Protein sequence: CASSHGTSGGYEQYF.

V usage is TRBV5-5 and J usage is TRBJ2-7, with D maybe TRBD1 (5 bases). Trimming pared 2 bases from V and 2 bases from J, leaving 8 bases between. The germline V gene encodes CDR1 SGHKS and CDR2 YYEKEE (reference sequence). This CDR3 region has 13 residues. CDR3 sequence: CASSLGVPYEQYF. In DNA form, the CDR3 reads TGTGCCAGCAGCTTAGGGGTTCCCTACGAGCAGTACTTC. Filled out from reference TRBV5-5 and TRBJ2-7, the complete variable domain reads DAGVTQSPTHLIKTRGQQVTLRCSPISGHKSVSWYQQVLGQGPQFIFQYYEKEERGRGNFPDRFSARQFPNYSSELNVNALLLGDSALYLCASSLGVPYEQYFGPGTRLTVT.

This rearrangement joins TRBV9 to TRBJ2-7, with 10 bases matching TRBD1. V gave up 4 bases and J gave up 3 bases; unmatched junction bases: 10. Looked up from germline, CDR1 is SGDLS and CDR2 is YYNGEE. This CDR3 is built from 16 residues. CDR3 amino acids: CASSPSSGQGSYEQYF. CDR3 nucleotides: TGTGCCAGCAGCCCCAGTTCGGGACAGGGGAGCTACGAGCAGTACTTC.

The chain employs TRBV10-3 and TRBJ2-2; TRBD1 might be the D (6 bases). Germline CDR1 ENHRY, CDR2 SYGVKD. Deletions cut 0 bases from V and 3 bases from J, with 8 bases between. The CDR3 spans 15 residues. The CDR3 sequence is CAISESSGDTGELFF. The DNA for the CDR3 is TGTGCCATCAGTGAGTCGTCAGGGGACACCGGGGAGCTGTTTTTT.

The V and J genes are TRBV12-5 and TRBJ2-7, with 9 positions matching TRBD1. CDR1 is LGHNT, CDR2 FRNRAP, per germline. The CDR3 is 18 residues long. The trim removed 0 bases at V and 2 bases at J, leaving 11 bases unmatched. In DNA, the CDR3 is TGTGCTAGTGGTTTGGTCCTGTTTGGACAGGGGAAACCCTACGAGCAGTACTTC. Its protein product is CASGLVLFGQGKPYEQYF.

The chain carries TRBV5-1 and TRBJ1-1; D unresolved. This CDR3 has 13 amino acids. V was clipped by 5 bases and J by 1 base, with 9 bases between them. Germline assignment: CDR1 SGHRS and CDR2 YFSETQ. The CDR3 DNA follows: TGCGCCAGCAGGGAAACGGGGAACACTGAAGCTTTCTTT. This codes for CASRETGNTEAFF. Complete variable domain (other parts from reference TRBV5-1 and TRBJ1-1): KAGVTQTPRYLIKTRGQQVTLSCSPISGHRSVSWYQQTPGQGLQFLFEYFSETQRNKGNFPGRFSGRQFSNSRSEMNVSTLELGDSALYLCASRETGNTEAFFGQGTRLTVV.

The rearrangement links TRBV10-1 to TRBJ2-7, with 7 bases fitting TRBD1. The germline V gene encodes CDR1 WNHNN and CDR2 SYGVQD (reference sequence). The CDR3 consists of 14 residues. V lost 7 bases to trimming and J lost 7 bases; unmatched junction nucleotides: 13. CDR3 in DNA: TGCGCCAGCACAGCAGGGGGAATAACGGGGGAGCAGTACTTC. Its translation is CASTAGGITGEQYF.

The V gene is TRBV4-1, the J gene TRBJ1-4, with D possibly matching TRBD1 (5 bases). V shed 3 bases and J shed 4 bases, with 9 bases lying between them. This CDR3 is 14 amino acids long. In germline, CDR1 is MGHRA, CDR2 YSYEKL. CDR3: CASSHGQGNEKLFF. CDR3 DNA: TGCGCCAGCAGCCACGGGCAGGGTAATGAAAAACTGTTTTTT.

This chain links TRBV18 with TRBJ2-5; TRBD1 matches 10 bases. This CDR3 is built from 14 residues. V dropped 3 bases and J dropped 4; count of bases not matched to a gene: 2. Germline assignment: CDR1 KGHSH and CDR2 LQKENI. This CDR3 reads CASSPGQGLETQYF. In DNA, the CDR3 is TGTGCCAGCTCACCGGGACAGGGGTTAGAGACCCAGTACTTC.

The V gene is TRBV6-1, the J gene TRBJ1-1; TRBD1 is a possible D gene (6 bases). The ends were cut back, 6 bases at V and 10 bases at J, with 21 bases in the middle. The germline V gene has CDR1 MNHNS and CDR2 SASEGT. CDR3 length: 14 amino acids. In nucleotides, the CDR3 is TGTGCCAGCAGGATGGACAGCGGTCAAAGGGGAGCTTTCTTT. Translating gives CASRMDSGQRGAFF.

V is TRBV10-3 and J is TRBJ1-1; TRBD1 might be the D (5 bases). The ends were cut back, 8 bases at V and 1 base at J, with 11 bases in the middle. This CDR3 comprises 13 residues. Per germline, CDR1 ENHRY and CDR2 SYGVKD. Here the CDR3 reads CAIAPGGNTEAFF. In nucleotides, the CDR3 is TGTGCCATCGCCCCCGGGGGGAACACTGAAGCTTTCTTT.

The chain couples TRBV5-4 to TRBJ1-2; D gene unclear. Trimming removed 0 bases from V and 3 bases from J, with 15 bases in between. This CDR3 has 16 residues. Germline CDR1 and CDR2: SGHNT and YYREEE (reference sequence). The CDR3 DNA is TGTGCCAGCAGCTTGGCGTCTGGGGAGTGGGACTATGGCTACACCTTC. Its protein is CASSLASGEWDYGYTF.

The chain joins TRBV7-9 to TRBJ2-1; perhaps TRBD1 as D (5 bases). The germline gives CDR1 SEHNR, CDR2 FQNEAQ (reference sequence). CDR3 length: 14 residues. Trimming left V 8 bases short and J 6 bases short, with 17 bases between. CDR3 DNA: TGTGCCAGCGGCTACCCAGGGCCAGGCAATGAGCAGTTCTTC. This sequence encodes CASGYPGPGNEQFF.

The J gene is TRBJ2-7, the V gene TRBV6-5, with TRBD2 matching over 7 bases. Losses at the gene ends were 5 bases for V and 5 bases for J; bases not matched to a gene: 9. The CDR3 has 14 residues. CDR1 and CDR2 from the germline V gene are MNHEY and SVGAGI. The CDR3 DNA reads TGTGCCAGCAGTCCAGCGGGGCCTGGAAACGAGCAGTACTTC. Residues: CASSPAGPGNEQYF.

V is TRBV4-2 and J is TRBJ1-1; unclear D gene. The CDR3 is 13 residues long. Germline V lookup: CDR1 LGHNA, CDR2 YNFKEQ. V shed 1 base and J shed 6 bases, with 9 bases lying between them. The CDR3 DNA reads TGTGCCAGCAGCCAAGGTCCAGGCCCTGAAGCTTTCTTT. Residues: CASSQGPGPEAFF.

This clone has only one observation. The chain employs TRBV4-3 and TRBJ2-7, with 8 bases matching TRBD1. With V trimmed by 0 bases and J by 4 bases, 5 bases remained unmatched. The CDR3 has 15 amino acids. CDR1 is LGHNA and CDR2 is YSLEER in the germline V gene. CDR3 protein: CASSQDAGGQYEQYF. The CDR3 bases are TGCGCCAGCAGCCAAGATGCAGGGGGCCAGTACGAGCAGTACTTC.

V gene TRBV11-2 combines with J gene TRBJ1-1; perhaps TRBD1 as D (5 bases). The CDR3 loop spans 14 amino acids. Per germline, CDR1 SGHAT and CDR2 FQNNGV. V was cut by 3 bases and J by 2 bases, with 10 bases left in between. CDR3 in DNA: TGTGCCAGCAGCTTTCAGGGCGTAAACACTGAAGCTTTCTTT. Translation gives CASSFQGVNTEAFF.

The V call is TRBV7-2, the J call TRBJ1-1; D is uncertain. Germline V gives CDR1 SGHTA, CDR2 FQGNSA. Deletions cut 5 bases from V and 2 bases from J, with 12 bases between. The CDR3 is made up of 14 amino acids. CDR3 coding DNA: TGTGCCAGCAGCAATAGAGGCCTAAACACTGAAGCTTTCTTT. Its protein is CASSNRGLNTEAFF.

V gene TRBV5-6 combines with J gene TRBJ1-2, with 9 bases fitting TRBD1. With V trimmed by 4 bases and J by 3 bases, 4 bases remained unmatched. This CDR3 is built from 14 residues. Germline-derived CDR1 and CDR2 are SGHDT and YYEEEE. CDR3 DNA: TGTGCCAGCAGCGGGGGACAGGGATACTATGGCTACACCTTC. Translated: CASSGGQGYYGYTF.

The rearrangement joins TRBV18 to TRBJ2-7; TRBD2 matches 8 bases. CDR1 is KGHSH, CDR2 LQKENI, per germline. The length of the CDR3 is 18 residues. V was clipped by 2 bases and J by 3 bases; unmatched bases: 15. The CDR3 loop is CASSPIELSGTTVYEQYF. The CDR3 coding sequence is TGTGCCAGCTCACCAATAGAGCTTAGCGGGACGACTGTCTACGAGCAGTACTTC.

V is TRBV5-6 and J is TRBJ2-7; possibly TRBD1 for D (6 bases). With 4 bases removed from V and 1 base from J, the gap between germline ends came to 15 bases. CDR1 SGHDT and CDR2 YYEEEE come from the germline V gene. The length of the CDR3 is 15 residues. The CDR3 here is CASSLGTPRSYEQYF. For the CDR3, the DNA is TGTGCCAGCAGCCTAGGGACACCAAGATCCTACGAGCAGTACTTC.